This T cell receptor (beta chain) was profiled in a study of blood T cell repertoires in COVID-19 (TCRdb year 2020). The study in broad terms: Collaborator samples came from the United States, Italy and Spain and covered acute and convalescent phases of COVID-19. Nearly every sample came with metadata listing a de-identified subject ID, COVID-19 status, age in years and sex. The material from the prospective study consisted of cDNA or gDNA derived from T cells, B-cell-depleted T cells, or PBMCs. The repertoires were made available in a free public database intended to serve as a resource for research on the immune response to SARS-CoV-2. The dataset comprised deeply sampled blood TCRbeta repertoires from subjects exposed to, actively infected with, or recovered from COVID-19. Where available, HLA class I and class II types were taken from metadata supplied by the sample provider and were not determined by assay-based typing. Samples came from the ongoing ImmuneRACE study (first 160 participants) plus 1,254 subjects from 6 global collaborators.

Results and caveats for the whole study, not just this receptor: The quantity of clinical and demographic metadata differed by source and by participant and was supplied without curation.

Note on this clone: What antigen it recognizes has not been identified. The sample holds no much larger clone one base away, and base qualities are not on file.

TCRbeta CDR3 regions were amplified from genomic DNA by means of the immunoSEQ Assay, a bias-controlled multiplex PCR. The source study handled its data this way. The number of nucleated cells in each sample was estimated from the amplification of reference gene primers within the assay. To quantify the absolute abundance of each unique TCRbeta CDR3 rearrangement, sequence reads were collapsed and filtered. For each sample, productive Simpson clonality was calculated as the square root of Simpson's diversity index across productive rearrangements. The table comes from immuneACCESS by way of TCRdb, which keeps in-frame sequences with V and J called. Part of the clones is missing from these tables; in studies checked, under half for an unresolved V gene and the rest for unknown reasons. V, J and clone size are those of that table, while D and trimming were read from the DNA. The sample data list about 170,000 clones, and 88% of these were observed just once. 25% to 30% of the sample goes to the ten largest clones.

CDR1 and CDR2 were assigned from the germline V gene (reference sequence) as LNHDA and SQIVND. Spanning cysteine to phenylalanine, the CDR3 consists of 15 amino acids. CDR3 DNA only is kept here, 45 bases in frame from base 1. V has 6 bases trimmed and J has 5 bases trimmed; junction bases matching no gene number 8. Collaborating institutions collected whole blood in K2EDTA tubes following their own protocols. Collaborator samples were shipped for TCRbeta analysis as frozen whole blood, isolated PBMCs, or DNA extracted from either sample type. This TCR came from a man in his sixties with acute or convalescent COVID-19. The specimen sequenced was peripheral blood. In this chain, TRBV19 is recombined with TRBJ1-4, and 8 junctional nucleotides match TRBD1. The CDR3 here reads CASSQSRGRNEKLFF. The DNA sequence is given as TGTGCCAGTAGCCAATCCAGGGGGCGAAATGAAAAACTGTTTTTT. The full variable domain, with segments outside the CDR3 supplied by the reference TRBV19 and TRBJ1-4 proteins, appears as DGGITQSPKYLFRKEGQNVTLSCEQNLNHDAMYWYRQDPGQGLRLIYYSQIVNDFQKGDIAEGYSVSREKKESFPLTVTSAQKNPTAFYLCASSQSRGRNEKLFFGSGTQLSVL.